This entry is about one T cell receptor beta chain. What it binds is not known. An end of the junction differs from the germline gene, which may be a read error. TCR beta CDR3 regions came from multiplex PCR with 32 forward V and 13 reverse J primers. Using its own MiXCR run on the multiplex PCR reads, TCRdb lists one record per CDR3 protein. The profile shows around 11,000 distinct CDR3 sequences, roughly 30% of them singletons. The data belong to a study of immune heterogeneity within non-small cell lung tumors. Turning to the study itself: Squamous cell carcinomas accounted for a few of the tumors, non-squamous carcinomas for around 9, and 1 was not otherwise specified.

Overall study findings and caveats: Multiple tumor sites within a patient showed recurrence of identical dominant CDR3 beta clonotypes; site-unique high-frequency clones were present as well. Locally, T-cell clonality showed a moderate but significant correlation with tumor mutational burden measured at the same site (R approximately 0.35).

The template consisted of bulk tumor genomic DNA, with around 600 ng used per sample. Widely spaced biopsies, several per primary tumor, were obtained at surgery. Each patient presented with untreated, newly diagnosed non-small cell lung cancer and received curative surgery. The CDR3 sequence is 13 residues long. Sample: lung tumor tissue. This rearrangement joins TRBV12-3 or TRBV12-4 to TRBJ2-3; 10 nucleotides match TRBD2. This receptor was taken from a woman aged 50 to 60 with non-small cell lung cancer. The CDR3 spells CASTYLERGGFSF. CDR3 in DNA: TGTGCCAGCACCTACCTCGAGCGGGGGGGCTTCTCCTTT.